The 13 T cell receptor beta chains below come from one sample, sequenced in a study of T cell responses to AZD1222 COVID-19 vaccine. The method was immunoSEQ multiplex PCR; TCRdb's version includes in-frame clones alone and lacks a portion of them. The sample consists of some 150,000 clones, around 89% of them appearing once. The sequenced sample was peripheral blood, obtained 28 days after the second dose of the MenACWY control vaccine. The receptors here all came from an adult who received the MenACWY meningococcal vaccine as a control.

This clone was picked up a small number of times. V usage is TRBV2 and J usage is TRBJ1-5, with 8 bases fitting TRBD1. Germline CDR1 is SNHLY and CDR2 is FYNNEI. The CDR3 length is 16 residues. J lost 2 bases, V lost 6 bases, and 9 bases had no gene match. The CDR3 is CASSLPPGQGNQPQHF. The CDR3 DNA follows: TGTGCCAGCAGCCTTCCCCCGGGACAGGGCAATCAGCCCCAGCATTTT. Looking up the rest from reference TRBV2 and TRBJ1-5 gives the full variable domain: EPEVTQTPSHQVTQMGQEVILRCVPISNHLYFYWYRQILGQKVEFLVSFYNNEISEKSEIFDDQFSVERPDGSNFTLKIRSTKLEDSAMYFCASSLPPGQGNQPQHFGDGTRLSIL.

The chain uses TRBV6-5 and TRBJ1-3; D might be TRBD1 (6 bases). Trimming took off 8 bases at V and 11 bases at J, with 19 bases between the two ends. The CDR3 extends over 13 amino acids. Germline CDR1 reads MNHEY; CDR2 reads SVGAGI. CDR3 loop: CASFEQGAGPIYF. In DNA, the CDR3 is TGTGCCAGCTTCGAACAGGGCGCGGGCCCCATATATTTT.

V gene TRBV7-9 combines with J gene TRBJ1-3, with D maybe TRBD1 (6 bases). V gave up 6 bases and J gave up 4 bases, with 25 bases separating them. Germline V gene data show CDR1 as SEHNR and CDR2 as FQNEAQ (reference sequence). This CDR3 contains 18 residues. Here the CDR3 DNA reads TGTGCCAGCAGAGATGGGGGCCCCCTAGTTGGTCCCGGAAACACCATATATTTT. This gives the protein CASRDGGPLVGPGNTIYF.

The genes are TRBV5-1 and TRBJ1-2; tentative D call: TRBD1 (6 bases). With 1 base removed from V and 2 bases from J, the gap between germline ends came to 9 bases. This CDR3 is built from 14 residues. The germline CDR1 and CDR2 sequences are SGHRS and YFSETQ. The CDR3 DNA reads TGCGCCAGCAGCTTGAACAGGGAGAACTATGGCTACACCTTC. This gives the protein CASSLNRENYGYTF.

This clone was found a few times. The chain is built from TRBV28 and TRBJ2-7; 8 bases line up with TRBD1. Germline CDR1 MDHEN, CDR2 SYDVKM. The CDR3 totals 11 residues. V was clipped by 6 bases and J by 12 bases; unmatched bases: 7. The CDR3 coding sequence is TGTGCCAGCAGACAATTCAGGGGGCTGTACTTC. Encoded protein: CASRQFRGLYF. The whole variable domain, remainder taken from reference TRBV28 and TRBJ2-7, is DVKVTQSSRYLVKRTGEKVFLECVQDMDHENMFWYRQDPGLGLRLIYFSYDVKMKEKGDIPEGYSVSREKKERFSLILESASTNQTSMYLCASRQFRGLYFGPGTRLTVT.

V usage is TRBV19 and J usage is TRBJ1-5, with D possibly matching TRBD1 (6 bases). CDR3 size: 17 residues. CDR1 and CDR2 from the germline V gene are LNHDA and SQIVND (reference sequence). V was cut by 0 bases and J by 7 bases, with 19 bases left in between. CDR3 region: CASSIDGRGGGWQPQHF. DNA for the CDR3: TGTGCCAGTAGTATAGATGGTAGAGGGGGAGGGTGGCAGCCCCAGCATTTT.

The chain has TRBV12-3 or TRBV12-4 and TRBJ1-1, with unresolved D. CDR3 length: 12 amino acids. Trimming shortened V by 8 bases and J by 3 bases, and 10 bases separated the two germline ends. The CDR3 DNA reads TGTGCCAGCGGCCGGGCCGACACTGAAGCTTTCTTT. Protein sequence: CASGRADTEAFF.

The chain employs TRBV5-1 and TRBJ2-5; tentatively, D is TRBD1 (6 bases). The V and J ends lost 4 bases and 1 base respectively, with 14 bases between them. Germline CDR1 and CDR2: SGHRS and YFSETQ. The CDR3 sequence is 15 residues long. DNA for the CDR3: TGCGCCAGCAGCATCCGGACAGACCTCCAAGAGACCCAGTACTTC. The encoded protein is CASSIRTDLQETQYF.

CDR3 protein: CASSLSARVRNEQFF. CDR3 sequence (DNA): TGTGCCAGCAGTTTATCGGCCAGGGTCAGGAATGAGCAGTTCTTC. The J gene is TRBJ2-1, the V gene TRBV27, with D possibly TRBD1 on 5 matching bases. CDR1 MNHEY and CDR2 SMNVEV come from the germline V gene (reference sequence). The CDR3 spans 15 residues. V lost 0 bases, J lost 7 bases, and 13 bases lay in between.

J is TRBJ1-4 and V is TRBV27; no clear D. The CDR3 runs 13 residues. Trimming shortened V by 3 bases and J by 11 bases, and 13 bases separated the two germline ends. CDR1 and CDR2 (germline): MNHEY, SMNVEV (reference sequence). The CDR3 region has the DNA TGTGCCAGCAGTTTCACGGGAGAGAATAAACTGTTTTTT. Its translation: CASSFTGENKLFF.

V gene TRBV2 combines with J gene TRBJ1-5, with D tentatively TRBD1 (6 bases). Germline V lookup: CDR1 SNHLY, CDR2 FYNNEI. The CDR3 has 15 residues. Trimming stripped 6 bases from V and 0 bases from J, with 12 bases between. CDR3: CASSQEGDSNQPQHF. DNA for the CDR3: TGTGCCAGCAGCCAAGAGGGGGATAGCAATCAGCCCCAGCATTTT.

The J gene is TRBJ2-3, the V gene TRBV7-7; tentative D call: TRBD1 (5 bases). The CDR3 length is 15 residues. From germline, CDR1 is SSHAT and CDR2 FNYEAQ (reference sequence). The V end lost 0 bases, the J end lost 0 bases, and 7 bases lay between the germline ends. The CDR3 region is CASSLAGLSTDTQYF. DNA for the CDR3: TGTGCCAGCAGCTTAGCGGGGCTTAGCACAGATACGCAGTATTTT.

The V and J genes are TRBV11-2 and TRBJ1-2, with D perhaps TRBD1 (5 bases). CDR1 and CDR2 (germline): SGHAT, FQNNGV. V was clipped by 2 bases and J by 5 bases, with 15 bases between them. The CDR3 has 15 amino acids. The DNA for the CDR3 is TGTGCCAGCAGCTTACTGGACCCAGGGTTTTATGGCTACACCTTC. Amino acid sequence: CASSLLDPGFYGYTF.